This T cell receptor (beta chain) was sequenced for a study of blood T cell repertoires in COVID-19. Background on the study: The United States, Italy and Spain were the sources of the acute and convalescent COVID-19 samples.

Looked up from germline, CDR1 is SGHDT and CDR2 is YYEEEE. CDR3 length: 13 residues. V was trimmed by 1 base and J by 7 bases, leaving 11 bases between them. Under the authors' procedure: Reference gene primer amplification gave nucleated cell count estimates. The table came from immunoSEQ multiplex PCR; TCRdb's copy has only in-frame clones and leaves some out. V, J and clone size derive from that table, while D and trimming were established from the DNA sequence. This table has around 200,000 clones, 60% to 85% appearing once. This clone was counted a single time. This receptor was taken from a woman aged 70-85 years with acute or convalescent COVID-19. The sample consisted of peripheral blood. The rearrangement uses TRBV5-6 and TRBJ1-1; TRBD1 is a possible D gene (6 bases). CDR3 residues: CASSLYRVGEAFF. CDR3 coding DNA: TGTGCCAGCAGCTTGTACAGGGTAGGTGAAGCTTTCTTT.